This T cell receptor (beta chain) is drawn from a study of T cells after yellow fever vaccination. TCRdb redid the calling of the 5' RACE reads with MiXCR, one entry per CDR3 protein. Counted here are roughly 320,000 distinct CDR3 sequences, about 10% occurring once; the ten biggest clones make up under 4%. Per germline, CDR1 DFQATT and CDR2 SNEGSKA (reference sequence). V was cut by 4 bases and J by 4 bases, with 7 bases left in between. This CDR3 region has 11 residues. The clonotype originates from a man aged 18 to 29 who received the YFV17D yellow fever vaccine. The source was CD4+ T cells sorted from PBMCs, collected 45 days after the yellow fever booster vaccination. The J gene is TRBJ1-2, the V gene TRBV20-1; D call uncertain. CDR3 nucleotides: TGCAGTGCTACCTCCGGCTATGGCTACACCTTC. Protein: CSATSGYGYTF.